These 31 T cell receptor beta chains share one sample of origin, sequenced in a study of CD8+CD57+ T cells in acquired aplastic anemia. Patients selected for sequencing had displayed CD8+CD57+ cell expansion by flow cytometry. TCR beta VDJ and CDR3 were profiled, and genomic DNA was the template. In TCRdb, the reads were re-called with MiXCR into one record per CDR3 protein. The sample includes 150,000 to 180,000 distinct CDR3 sequences, approximately 52% of them seen just once. Sequencing was performed on sorted CD4+, CD8+, or CD8+CD57+ T cells (not recorded which) from PBMCs. Source of these receptors: a human donor with aplastic anemia.

The rearrangement uses TRBV20-1 and TRBJ2-5; tentative D call: TRBD2 (8 bases). The CDR3 extends over 14 amino acids. The ends were cut back, 7 bases at V and 5 bases at J, with 20 bases in the middle. Germline CDR1 reads DFQATT; CDR2 reads SNEGSKA (reference sequence). The CDR3 DNA follows: TGCAGTGAAGTAGCGGGGACAGAAGGGGAGACCCAGTACTTC. Translation gives CSEVAGTEGETQYF.

This clonotype was seen a few times. The gene calls are TRBV24-1 and TRBJ1-2, with a weak D call TRBD1 (5 bases). The CDR3 loop spans 13 amino acids. The germline gives CDR1 KGHDR, CDR2 SFDVKD. With 4 bases removed from V and 4 bases from J, the gap between germline ends came to 9 bases. CDR3 nucleotides: TGTGCCACCAGTGACCAGGGTTTCTATGGCTACACCTTC. It is translated as CATSDQGFYGYTF.

This clonotype was recorded at least ten times. The chain has TRBV7-9 and TRBJ2-7, with 7 bases lining up with TRBD1. Germline-derived CDR1 and CDR2 are SEHNR and FQNEAQ (reference sequence). Trimming removed 5 bases from V and 6 bases from J; junction bases left unmatched: 7. The CDR3 loop spans 13 amino acids. The DNA of the CDR3 is TGTGCCAGCAGCAAATGGGACAGACCCGAGCAGTACTTC. Its translation: CASSKWDRPEQYF.

The chain links TRBV6-1 to TRBJ2-6; D is unresolved. The length of the CDR3 is 15 residues. V was clipped by 7 bases and J by 1 base, with 11 bases between them. Germline CDR1 is MNHNS and CDR2 is SASEGT. CDR3 in amino acids: CASNERASGANVLTF. The CDR3 nucleotides are TGTGCCAGCAACGAAAGGGCATCTGGGGCCAACGTCCTGACTTTC.

Of note for this clonotype: A much bigger clone sits one base away, suggesting this may be a read error. The gene calls are TRBV4-2 and TRBJ1-1; the match to TRBD1 covers 7 bases. This CDR3 spans 16 amino acids. Per germline, CDR1 LGHNA and CDR2 YNFKEQ. Trimming at V came to 2 bases and at J to 2 bases, leaving 8 bases not matched to a gene. Here the CDR3 DNA reads TGTGCCAGCAGCCAATTCAAACAGGGGTTTAACACTGAAGCTTTCTTT. Its protein is CASSQFKQGFNTEAFF.

V is TRBV20-1 and J is TRBJ2-3, with 8 positions matching TRBD2. J was trimmed by 2 bases and V by 5 bases; bases with no gene match: 9. CDR3 size: 15 residues. Per germline, CDR1 DFQATT and CDR2 SNEGSKA (reference sequence). This chain's CDR3 is CSAPGAGVPTDTQYF. The CDR3 DNA reads as TGCAGTGCTCCTGGAGCGGGGGTTCCCACAGATACGCAGTATTTT.

This clonotype was recorded many times. Here the CDR3 reads CASSTTGYRAEAFF. CDR3 nucleotide sequence: TGTGCCAGCAGCACGACAGGGTATAGAGCTGAAGCTTTCTTT. V and J are TRBV6-6 and TRBJ1-1; TRBD1 aligns across 7 bases. Germline V gene sequence: CDR1 MNHNY, CDR2 SVGAGI (reference sequence). After removal of 6 bases from V and 6 bases from J, the junction contained 10 bases not matched to a gene. The CDR3 is 14 amino acids.

This chain connects TRBV19 to TRBJ2-7; D remains ambiguous. The CDR3 loop spans 13 amino acids. CDR1 and CDR2 (germline): LNHDA, SQIVND (reference sequence). V was cut by 3 bases and J by 5 bases, with 11 bases left in between. CDR3 amino acids: CASSIQFMDEQYF. DNA for the CDR3: TGTGCCAGTAGTATCCAATTTATGGACGAGCAGTACTTC.

This clonotype came up many times. The CDR3 DNA sequence: TGTGCCAGTAGTCCCGACAGGGAATGGGACTATGGCTACACCTTC. Amino acids: CASSPDREWDYGYTF. V and J are TRBV19 and TRBJ1-2, with 7 bases matching TRBD1. The CDR3 covers 15 residues. V shed 5 bases, J shed 3 bases, and the junction held 9 bases outside the gene matches. Germline CDR1 and CDR2: LNHDA and SQIVND (reference sequence).

This clonotype turned up a few times. Possible read error: a much larger clone is one base away. The chain couples TRBV5-1 to TRBJ2-7; D may be TRBD1 (6 bases). V was cut by 5 bases and J by 6 bases, with 18 bases left in between. The CDR3 totals 14 residues. Per the germline V gene, CDR1 is SGHRS and CDR2 is YFSETQ. In DNA, the CDR3 is TGCGCCAGCAGAACGGGGCAGGGGATATGCGAGCAGTACTTC. This gives the protein CASRTGQGICEQYF.

This chain uses TRBV20-1 with TRBJ2-5; 11 bases line up with TRBD2. From germline, CDR1 is DFQATT and CDR2 SNEGSKA (reference sequence). This CDR3 has 17 amino acids. V shed 2 bases and J 5 bases; nucleotides not matched to a gene: 13. The CDR3 sequence is CSARQGLLAGVSETQYF. Here the CDR3 DNA reads TGCAGTGCTAGACAAGGGCTACTAGCGGGAGTATCCGAGACCCAGTACTTC.

This clonotype was counted between two and nine times. The chain links TRBV19 to TRBJ1-1; D gene unclear. Germline lookup yields CDR1 LNHDA and CDR2 SQIVND (reference sequence). Trimming left V 5 bases short and J 0 bases short, with 10 bases between. The CDR3 spans 14 residues. This CDR3 reads CASSSVGVNTEAFF. CDR3 coding DNA: TGTGCCAGTAGTTCCGTTGGGGTGAACACTGAAGCTTTCTTT.

The V and J genes are TRBV7-8 and TRBJ1-1; D unclear. The V end was cut by 1 base, the J end by 7 bases, with 7 bases between. The germline V gene has CDR1 SGHVS and CDR2 FQNEAQ. The CDR3 length is 12 residues. The DNA of the CDR3 is TGTGCCAGCAGCTTAGGGGATATTGAAGCTTTCTTT. It codes for CASSLGDIEAFF.

The chain couples TRBV29-1 to TRBJ1-1, with 9 bases that match TRBD1. Germline CDR1 reads SQVTM; CDR2 reads ANQGSEA. Losses at the gene ends were 6 bases for V and 5 bases for J; bases not matched to a gene: 7. This CDR3 is built from 13 residues. This CDR3 reads CSVAGQGLTEAFF. The CDR3 bases are TGCAGCGTCGCGGGACAGGGTTTAACTGAAGCTTTCTTT.

This sequence joins TRBV24-1 and TRBJ1-2, with TRBD1 as a possible D gene (6 bases). In germline, CDR1 is KGHDR, CDR2 SFDVKD. The V and J ends lost 3 bases and 4 bases respectively, with 8 bases between them. The CDR3 totals 13 residues. CDR3 residues: CATSDTGSYGYTF. The CDR3 DNA sequence: TGTGCCACCAGTGATACAGGGAGCTATGGCTACACCTTC.

This clonotype has a count of ten or more. CDR3 sequence: CASSLRGGGIGRTGELFF. CDR3 DNA: TGTGCCAGCAGCTTGAGGGGTGGGGGTATCGGACGGACCGGGGAGCTGTTTTTT. The rearrangement uses TRBV7-3 and TRBJ2-2, with D perhaps TRBD1 or TRBD2 (5 bases each). Per germline, CDR1 SGHTA and CDR2 FQGTGA. V lost 3 bases and J lost 5, with 22 bases in between. The length of the CDR3 is 18 residues.

In this sample, this clonotype turned up once. The gene calls are TRBV2 and TRBJ2-3; 7 bases match TRBD2. The germline gives CDR1 SNHLY, CDR2 FYNNEI. The CDR3 totals 16 residues. V dropped 6 bases and J dropped 7; count of bases not matched to a gene: 16. The CDR3 sequence: CASSVWVGLVGYTQYF. Here the CDR3 DNA reads TGTGCCAGCAGCGTCTGGGTAGGACTAGTCGGATATACGCAGTATTTT.

The sample holds many counts of this clonotype. The gene calls are TRBV5-6 and TRBJ2-5, with 7 positions matching TRBD2. CDR3 length: 14 amino acids. The V and J ends lost 2 bases and 1 base, in that order; junction bases with no gene match: 2. CDR1 and CDR2 from the germline V gene are SGHDT and YYEEEE. CDR3 in DNA: TGTGCCAGCAGCTTCGGGGGGAGCCAAGAGACCCAGTACTTC. It encodes CASSFGGSQETQYF.

This clonotype was counted only a few times. CDR3 loop: CASSPGVRSYGYTF. CDR3 nucleotides: TGTGCCAGCAGCCCGGGGGTGCGTAGTTATGGCTACACCTTC. This chain uses TRBV5-6 with TRBJ1-2, with D maybe TRBD1 (5 bases). Germline values: CDR1 SGHDT, CDR2 YYEEEE. The CDR3 runs 14 residues. Trimming shortened V by 4 bases and J by 5 bases, and 15 bases separated the two germline ends.

V and J are TRBV19 and TRBJ1-3, with D unresolved. V shed 4 bases and J shed 0 bases, with 7 bases lying between them. The CDR3 is 14 residues long. CDR1 is LNHDA, CDR2 SQIVND, per germline (reference sequence). The CDR3 protein is CASSTGSSGNTIYF. For the CDR3, the DNA is TGTGCCAGTAGTACAGGATCCTCTGGAAACACCATATATTTT. The full variable domain, with the rest looked up from reference TRBV19 and TRBJ1-3, is DGGITQSPKYLFRKEGQNVTLSCEQNLNHDAMYWYRQDPGQGLRLIYYSQIVNDFQKGDIAEGYSVSREKKESFPLTVTSAQKNPTAFYLCASSTGSSGNTIYFGEGSWLTVV.

This rearrangement joins TRBV29-1 to TRBJ2-1; no clear D. Trimming removed 4 bases at V and 10 bases at J, with 14 bases between. The CDR3 sequence is 12 residues long. Germline V gene lookup returns CDR1 SQVTM and CDR2 ANQGSEA. CDR3 nucleotides: TGCAGCGTTGCACTACCCGTGGGGGAGCAGTTCTTC. It encodes CSVALPVGEQFF.

This clonotype was counted many times. V and J are TRBV29-1 and TRBJ1-6; D is perhaps TRBD1 (5 bases). V lost 5 bases, J lost 7 bases, and 12 bases lay in between. The CDR3 length is 13 residues. Germline loops: CDR1 SQVTM, CDR2 ANQGSEA. The CDR3 nucleotides are TGCAGCGTTCTTGAAGGACAAAATTCACCCCTCCACTTT. Its translation: CSVLEGQNSPLHF.

The table lists this clonotype with many counts. The rearrangement joins TRBV5-5 to TRBJ1-1; no clear D gene. The CDR3 is 13 amino acids. Trimming pared 0 bases from V and 1 base from J, leaving 4 bases between. In germline, CDR1 is SGHKS, CDR2 YYEKEE (reference sequence). CDR3 DNA: TGTGCCAGCAGCTTGGACAGGAACACTGAAGCTTTCTTT. The encoded protein is CASSLDRNTEAFF.

The chain couples TRBV19 to TRBJ1-2; D might be TRBD1 (5 bases). The CDR3 consists of 14 residues. Germline lookup yields CDR1 LNHDA and CDR2 SQIVND (reference sequence). Trimming cost V 4 bases and J 4 bases, with 13 bases left between them. The CDR3, as DNA: TGTGCCAGTAGTACCGGGGCAGGCTCCTATGGCTACACCTTC. Translation gives CASSTGAGSYGYTF.

The V gene is TRBV25-1, the J gene TRBJ2-1; D gene unclear. The V gene lost 3 bases and the J gene lost 11 bases, with 14 bases spanning the gap. The CDR3 runs 13 residues. Germline V gene lookup returns CDR1 MGHDK and CDR2 SYGVNS. CDR3 nucleotide sequence: TGTGCCAGCAGTGATTACTCCCTGGGTAAGCAGTTCTTC. As protein: CASSDYSLGKQFF.

Remarks on this clonotype: One junction end disagrees with the germline gene, perhaps due to a read error. The J gene is TRBJ2-7, the V gene TRBV24-1, with D possibly matching TRBD1 (7 bases). CDR1 and CDR2 (germline): KGHDR, SFDVKD. The CDR3 is 15 residues long. CDR3 DNA sequence: TGTGCCAGCAGTGAGCAGGGGGGACGGAACTACGAGCAGTACTTC. Amino acid sequence: CASSEQGGRNYEQYF.

The rearrangement links TRBV5-6 to TRBJ1-1; D may be TRBD1 (5 bases). CDR1 and CDR2 from the germline V gene are SGHDT and YYEEEE. This CDR3 spans 15 amino acids. Between the trimmed V and J ends, which lost 4 bases and 4 bases, there was a span of 17 bases. The CDR3 bases are TGTGCCAGCAGCGGGGGGGAGGGCGGCGGCACTGAAGCTTTCTTT. It codes for CASSGGEGGGTEAFF.

The rearrangement joins TRBV9 to TRBJ2-1, with 10 bases aligning to TRBD1. This CDR3 spans 16 amino acids. The germline gives CDR1 SGDLS, CDR2 YYNGEE. V lost 0 bases and J lost 6; bases outside the gene matches: 6. DNA for the CDR3: TGTGCCAGCAGCGTAGCCCCGGGACAGGGGAGCAATGAGCAGTTCTTC. This encodes CASSVAPGQGSNEQFF.

This rearrangement joins TRBV7-2 to TRBJ1-1, with D hard to call. The CDR3 is made up of 12 amino acids. Germline loops: CDR1 SGHTA, CDR2 FQGNSA. Trimming pared 5 bases from V and 1 base from J, leaving 5 bases between. CDR3 coding DNA: TGTGCCAGCAGCATCCAGAACACTGAAGCTTTCTTT. Translated: CASSIQNTEAFF.

This clonotype was detected only once. This may come from a read error, since a much larger clone is one base off. V is TRBV6-5 and J is TRBJ2-2; unclear D gene. CDR3 size: 16 residues. Germline V gene sequence: CDR1 MNHEY, CDR2 SVGAGI. V was clipped by 0 bases and J by 7 bases, with 15 bases between them. DNA for the CDR3: TGTGCCAGCAGTTACTCCGGTAGGGCCCACATCGGGGAGCTGTTTTTT. Protein sequence: CASSYSGRAHIGELFF.

This clonotype came up a few times. The genes are TRBV2 and TRBJ1-1, with 9 positions matching TRBD1. Germline CDR1 reads SNHLY; CDR2 reads FYNNEI. There are 13 residues in the CDR3. V was clipped by 6 bases and J by 3 bases; unmatched bases: 2. CDR3: CASRDRGHTEAFF. CDR3 DNA: TGTGCCAGCAGGGACAGGGGTCACACTGAAGCTTTCTTT.